A selection of T cell receptor beta chains follows, all from one sample in a study of Ad26.COV2.S vaccination and SARS-CoV-2 variants. Libraries were prepared by immunoSEQ multiplex PCR; TCRdb keeps only in-frame clonotypes and omits some of them. The profile covers under 500,000 clones, with roughly 90% appearing a single time and 1.5% to 2% taken by the ten largest. The sequencing used peripheral blood, collected in a trial of Ad26.COV2.S vaccine versus placebo. The origin of the receptors is a person aged 18-65 years who received the Ad26.COV2.S COVID-19 vaccine or a placebo. Each CDR3 is given with its conserved first and last residue. Fields, in order: CDR3 length, V gene, D gene, clone size, J gene, CDR3 DNA, CDR3 protein. D genes are given only for firm matches. Only some rows state a clone size, as once, few, many or a class for expanded clones.

>11|TRBV6-5|.|.|TRBJ2-1
TGTGCCAGCAAGCGTATCGATGAGCAGTTCTTC
CASKRIDEQFF
>12|TRBV9|.|once|TRBJ2-2
TGTGCCAGCAGCCCCGACACCGGGGAGCTGTTTTTT
CASSPDTGELFF
>16|TRBV10-1|.|.|TRBJ2-7
TGCGCCAGCAGTGAGACAGGGCCGGGGGGCTCCTACGAGCAGTACTTC
CASSETGPGGSYEQYF
>13|TRBV5-8|.|.|TRBJ1-5
TGTGCCAGCAGGTGGCTCGGAGGTCAGCCCCAGCATTTT
CASRWLGGQPQHF
>12|TRBV9|.|.|TRBJ2-7
TGTGCCAGCAGCGTTAAGGGTTCCGCAGGGTACTTC
CASSVKGSAGYF
>13|TRBV12-5|.|.|TRBJ2-3
TGTGCTAGTGGCAACTCAATCGGGGATACGCAGTATTTT
CASGNSIGDTQYF
>14|TRBV10-3|.|.|TRBJ1-5
TGTGCCATCAGTGAGTCGGTTAGCAATCAGCCCCAGCATTTT
CAISESVSNQPQHF
>14|TRBV6-2/TRBV6-3|.|.|TRBJ2-4
TGTGCCAGCAGCCATGATCCAGGGGAAAACATTCAGTACTTC
CASSHDPGENIQYF
>16|TRBV4-3|.|once|TRBJ2-7
TGCGCCAGCAGCCAAGATCACGGCAGGGACACAGCCGAGCAGTACTTC
CASSQDHGRDTAEQYF
>13|TRBV11-3|TRBD2|.|TRBJ2-2
TGTGCCAGCAGCTCGACTAGCCCCGGGGAGCTGTTTTTT
CASSSTSPGELFF
>15|TRBV10-2|.|.|TRBJ2-2
TGCGCCAGCAGTGAGGCGACAGCTAACACCGGGGAGCTGTTTTTT
CASSEATANTGELFF
>16|TRBV28|TRBD1|.|TRBJ1-1
TGTGCCAGCAGTTTATTTGGGACAGGGGTCCGCACTGAAGCTTTCTTT
CASSLFGTGVRTEAFF
>12|TRBV24-1|.|.|TRBJ1-1
TGTGCCACCAGTGACGGGGGGAGCAAAGCTTTCTTT
CATSDGGSKAFF
>14|TRBV6-5|.|.|TRBJ1-4
TGTGCCAGCAGAGGGACCGACCGAGGGGAAAAACTGTTTTTT
CASRGTDRGEKLFF
>13|TRBV2|.|once|TRBJ1-1
TGTGCCAGCACTCAGCTAATGAACACTGAAGCTTTCTTT
CASTQLMNTEAFF
>15|TRBV15|.|.|TRBJ1-3
TGTGCCACCAGCAGAGTAGGGACGTCTGGAAACACCATATATTTT
CATSRVGTSGNTIYF
>15|TRBV5-8|.|.|TRBJ2-6
TGTGCCAGCAGCCCAGGGGACTCTGGGGCCAACGTCCTGACTTTC
CASSPGDSGANVLTF